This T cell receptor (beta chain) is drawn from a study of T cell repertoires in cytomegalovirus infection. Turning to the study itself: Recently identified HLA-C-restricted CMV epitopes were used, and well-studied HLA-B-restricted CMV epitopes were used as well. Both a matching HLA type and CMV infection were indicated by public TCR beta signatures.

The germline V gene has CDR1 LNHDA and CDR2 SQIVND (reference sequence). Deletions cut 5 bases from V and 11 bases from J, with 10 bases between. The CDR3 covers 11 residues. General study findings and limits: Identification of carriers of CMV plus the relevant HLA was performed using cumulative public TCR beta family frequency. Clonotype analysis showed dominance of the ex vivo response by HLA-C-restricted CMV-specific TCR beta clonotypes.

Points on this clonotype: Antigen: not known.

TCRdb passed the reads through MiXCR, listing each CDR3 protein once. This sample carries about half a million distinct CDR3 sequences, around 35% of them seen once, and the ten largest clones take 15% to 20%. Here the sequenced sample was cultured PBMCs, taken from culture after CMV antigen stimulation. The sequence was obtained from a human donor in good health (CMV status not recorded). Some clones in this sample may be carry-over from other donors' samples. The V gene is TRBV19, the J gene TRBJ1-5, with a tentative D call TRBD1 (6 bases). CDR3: CASSLGTTQHF. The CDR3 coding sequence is TGTGCCAGTAGTCTCGGGACAACCCAGCATTTT. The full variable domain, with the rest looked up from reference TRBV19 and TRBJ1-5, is DGGITQSPKYLFRKEGQNVTLSCEQNLNHDAMYWYRQDPGQGLRLIYYSQIVNDFQKGDIAEGYSVSREKKESFPLTVTSAQKNPTAFYLCASSLGTTQHFGDGTRLSIL.